This T cell receptor (beta chain) was observed in a study of blood T cell repertoires in COVID-19. Study at large: The cDNA or gDNA used as material had been derived from T cells, B-cell-depleted T cells, or PBMCs.

Data came from immunoSEQ multiplex PCR; TCRdb stores just in-frame clones and leaves some out. The sample records fewer than 400,000 clones, approximately 91% being singletons. The study recruited people aged 18 to 89 years across about two dozen US areas. Clinical histories supplied by participants themselves formed the basis of cohort assignment. The V gene's germline CDR1 is LNHDA and CDR2 SQIVND (reference sequence). The V segment lost 4 bases and the J segment 2 bases; nucleotides outside the gene matches: 2. CDR3 size: 15 residues. Specimen: PBMCs or T cells enriched from blood (not recorded which). The sequence was obtained from a woman in her 30s who had been exposed to COVID-19. V and J are TRBV19 and TRBJ2-6; 7 bases match TRBD1. The CDR3 coding sequence is TGTGCCAGTAGTACCACAGGGGCTGGGGCCAACGTCCTGACTTTC. Amino acids: CASSTTGAGANVLTF.